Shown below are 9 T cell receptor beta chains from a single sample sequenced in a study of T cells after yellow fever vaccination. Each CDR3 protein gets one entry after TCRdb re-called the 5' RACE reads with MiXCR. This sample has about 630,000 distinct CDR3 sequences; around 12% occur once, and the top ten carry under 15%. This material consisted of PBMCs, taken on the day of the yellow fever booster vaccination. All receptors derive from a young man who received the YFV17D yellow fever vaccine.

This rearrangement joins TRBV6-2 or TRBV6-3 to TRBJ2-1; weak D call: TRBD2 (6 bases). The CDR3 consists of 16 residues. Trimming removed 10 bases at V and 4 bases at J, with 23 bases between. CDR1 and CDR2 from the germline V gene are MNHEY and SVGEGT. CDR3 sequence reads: CAIFSARPGVYNEQFF. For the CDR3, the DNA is TGTGCCATCTTTTCCGCCAGGCCGGGGGTATACAATGAGCAGTTCTTC.

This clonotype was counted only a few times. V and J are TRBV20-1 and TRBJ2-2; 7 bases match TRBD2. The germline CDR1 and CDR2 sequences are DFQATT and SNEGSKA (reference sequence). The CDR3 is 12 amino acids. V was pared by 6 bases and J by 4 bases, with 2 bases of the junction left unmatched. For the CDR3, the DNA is TGCAGTGCGTCTAGCGGCACCGGGGAGCTGTTTTTT. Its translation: CSASSGTGELFF.

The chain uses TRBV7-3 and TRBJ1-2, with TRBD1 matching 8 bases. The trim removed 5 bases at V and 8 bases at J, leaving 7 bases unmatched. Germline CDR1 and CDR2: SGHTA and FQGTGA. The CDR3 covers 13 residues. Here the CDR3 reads CASSPTTGEGYTF. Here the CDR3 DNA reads TGTGCCAGCAGCCCCACGACAGGGGAAGGCTACACCTTC.

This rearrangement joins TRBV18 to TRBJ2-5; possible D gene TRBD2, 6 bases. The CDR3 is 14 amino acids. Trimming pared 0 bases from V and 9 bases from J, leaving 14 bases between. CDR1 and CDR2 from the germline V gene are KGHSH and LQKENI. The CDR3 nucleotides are TGTGCCAGCTCACCACCGGTGGACGGGGGTTCCCAGTACTTC. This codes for CASSPPVDGGSQYF.

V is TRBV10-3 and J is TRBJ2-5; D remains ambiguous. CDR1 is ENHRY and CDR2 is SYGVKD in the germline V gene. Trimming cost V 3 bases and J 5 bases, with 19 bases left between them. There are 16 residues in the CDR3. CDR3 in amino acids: CAISEPDFSPSETQYF. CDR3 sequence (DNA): TGTGCCATCAGTGAACCGGATTTCTCCCCTTCGGAGACCCAGTACTTC.

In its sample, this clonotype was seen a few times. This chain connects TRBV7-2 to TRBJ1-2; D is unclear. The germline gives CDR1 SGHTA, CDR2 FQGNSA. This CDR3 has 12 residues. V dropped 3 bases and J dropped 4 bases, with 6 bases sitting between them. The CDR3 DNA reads TGTGCCAGCAGCTTTAATGGCTATGGCTACACCTTC. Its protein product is CASSFNGYGYTF.

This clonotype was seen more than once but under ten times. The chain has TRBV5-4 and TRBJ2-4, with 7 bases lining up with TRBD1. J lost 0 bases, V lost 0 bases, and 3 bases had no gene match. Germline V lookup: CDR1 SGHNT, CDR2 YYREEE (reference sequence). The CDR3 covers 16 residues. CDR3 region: CASSLGAGGAKNIQYF. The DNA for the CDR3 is TGTGCCAGCAGCTTGGGGGCAGGGGGAGCCAAAAACATTCAGTACTTC.

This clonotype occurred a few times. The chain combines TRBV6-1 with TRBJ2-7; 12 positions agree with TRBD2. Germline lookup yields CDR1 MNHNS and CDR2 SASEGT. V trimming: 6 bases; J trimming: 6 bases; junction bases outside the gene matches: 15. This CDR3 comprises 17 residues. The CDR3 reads CASRSGGLLAGGGEQYF. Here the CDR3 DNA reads TGTGCCAGCAGGTCGGGGGGGCTACTAGCGGGAGGAGGCGAGCAGTACTTC.

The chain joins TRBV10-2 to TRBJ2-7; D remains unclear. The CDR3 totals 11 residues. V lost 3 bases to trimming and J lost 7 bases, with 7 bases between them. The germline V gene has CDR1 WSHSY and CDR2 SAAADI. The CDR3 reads CASSDLGEQYF. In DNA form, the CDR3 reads TGCGCCAGCAGTGATTTGGGGGAGCAGTACTTC.